The 25 T cell receptor beta chains reported below all come from one sample, sequenced in a study of blood T cells in healthy people across ages. It was with a sample-barcoded 5' primer and a J-beta primer mix that a second PCR of roughly 7 to 12 cycles was run. TCRdb re-derived calls from the 5' RACE reads in MiXCR, one entry per CDR3 protein. Among approximately 760,000 distinct CDR3 sequences, roughly 25% were seen once, and the ten largest hold 9.4%. This sample also appeared in a second study, on T cells of mothers and their children.

The sample was blood. These receptors all come from a boy younger than 18 in good health.

The gene calls are TRBV6-5 and TRBJ2-7, with D possibly matching TRBD1 (6 bases). V was pared by 1 base and J by 4 bases, with 14 bases between. Germline CDR1 is MNHEY and CDR2 is SVGAGI. This CDR3 is 15 amino acids long. The CDR3 nucleotides read TGTGCCAGCAGTTACTACCCCGGGACAAGATACGAGCAGTACTTC. Protein sequence: CASSYYPGTRYEQYF.

This chain joins TRBV6-6 and TRBJ2-5; perhaps TRBD1 as D (6 bases). This CDR3 has 14 residues. Germline CDR1 and CDR2: MNHNY and SVGAGI (reference sequence). The ends were cut back, 2 bases at V and 2 bases at J, with 9 bases in the middle. For the CDR3, the DNA is TGTGCCAGCAGTTACCCGGACAGTCAAGAGACCCAGTACTTC. Translation: CASSYPDSQETQYF.

Only a few counts were recorded for this clonotype. The chain couples TRBV28 to TRBJ1-2; D is ambiguous. The V end lost 4 bases, the J end lost 2 bases, and 11 bases lay between the germline ends. The CDR3 loop spans 14 amino acids. Germline V CDR1 and CDR2: MDHEN, SYDVKM. CDR3 nucleotide sequence: TGTGCCAGCAGTTCGGGGAATCGGAACTATGGCTACACCTTC. It specifies CASSSGNRNYGYTF.

This clonotype occurred a few times. The V call is TRBV7-9, the J call TRBJ2-7, with TRBD2 matching 11 bases. V trimming: 7 bases; J trimming: 0 bases; junction bases outside the gene matches: 5. Germline-derived CDR1 and CDR2 are SEHNR and FQNEAQ (reference sequence). CDR3 size: 15 residues. The CDR3 spells CASTGTSGSSYEQYF. In DNA form, the CDR3 reads TGTGCCAGCACCGGGACTAGCGGATCCTCCTACGAGCAGTACTTC.

This clonotype was seen a few times. The chain's CDR3 is CASSQDRRVTNVLTF. The CDR3 bases are TGCGCCAGCAGCCAAGATCGGAGGGTGACCAACGTCCTGACTTTC. The chain links TRBV4-1 to TRBJ2-6; weak D call: TRBD2 (6 bases). Trimming took 0 bases from V and 8 from J, leaving 11 bases between them. Germline V gene sequence: CDR1 MGHRA, CDR2 YSYEKL. The CDR3 is made up of 15 amino acids.

This clonotype was counted only a few times. V usage is TRBV4-2 and J usage is TRBJ1-1, with D possibly matching TRBD1 (6 bases). The CDR3 is 13 amino acids. V lost 3 bases and J 8 bases, leaving 13 bases between the germline ends. Germline V lookup: CDR1 LGHNA, CDR2 YNFKEQ. The CDR3 loop is CASSQAIDREAFF. The CDR3 DNA follows: TGTGCCAGCAGCCAGGCCATCGACAGGGAAGCTTTCTTT.

Ten or more counts support this clonotype. The chain couples TRBV29-1 to TRBJ2-5, with D unclear. Germline V gene lookup returns CDR1 SQVTM and CDR2 ANQGSEA. CDR3 length: 12 residues. Deletions cut 3 bases from V and 4 bases from J, with 9 bases between. CDR3 in DNA: TGCAGCGTTGAGACGAGCCCAGAGACCCAGTACTTC. This translates into CSVETSPETQYF. The variable domain in full, with the rest retrieved from reference TRBV29-1 and TRBJ2-5, is SAVISQKPSRDICQRGTSLTIQCQVDSQVTMMFWYRQQPGQSLTLIATANQGSEATYESGFVIDKFPISRPNLTFSTLTVSNMSPEDSSIYLCSVETSPETQYFGPGTRLLVL.

The rearrangement joins TRBV4-1 to TRBJ2-5; tentative D call: TRBD2 (5 bases). The end of the DNA aligns better with TRBJ2-1, so the J call may be wrong. CDR1 and CDR2 (germline): MGHRA, YSYEKL. CDR3 length: 14 residues. CDR3 sequence (DNA): TGCGCCAGCAGCCAAGATGAGGGTATAGGGGAGCAGTTCTTC. This sequence encodes CASSQDEGIGEQFF.

The chain carries TRBV6-2 or TRBV6-3 and TRBJ2-7; D may be TRBD2 (5 bases). The CDR3 totals 12 residues. Germline loops: CDR1 MNHEY, CDR2 SVGEGT. V lost 8 bases and J 6 bases, leaving 14 bases between the germline ends. The CDR3 protein is CASRGTFLEQYF. The CDR3 bases are TGTGCCAGCCGGGGAACTTTCCTCGAGCAGTACTTC.

The chain is built from TRBV7-9 and TRBJ2-3; D remains ambiguous. This CDR3 is built from 15 residues. V dropped 3 bases and J dropped 2 bases, with 12 bases sitting between them. From germline, CDR1 is SEHNR and CDR2 FQNEAQ (reference sequence). The CDR3 DNA reads TGTGCCAGCAGCTTCGGACCGAAAATCACAGATACGCAGTATTTT. Encoded protein: CASSFGPKITDTQYF.

V gene TRBV27 combines with J gene TRBJ2-7; 7 bases agree with TRBD1. This CDR3 spans 14 amino acids. Per germline, CDR1 MNHEY and CDR2 SMNVEV (reference sequence). Germline trimming cut 5 bases from V and 3 bases from J; bases unmatched to any gene: 7. The CDR3 DNA sequence: TGTGCCAGCAGTGAACAGGGGTCCCTCTACGAGCAGTACTTC. As protein: CASSEQGSLYEQYF.

In this sample, this clonotype turned up a few times. The chain employs TRBV14 and TRBJ2-7; D unresolved. V lost 3 bases to trimming and J lost 0 bases, with 6 bases between them. Germline V CDR1 and CDR2: SGHDN, FVKESK. The CDR3 has 13 amino acids. This CDR3 reads CASSHPSSYEQYF. The CDR3 DNA follows: TGTGCCAGCAGCCATCCCAGCTCCTACGAGCAGTACTTC.

This chain links TRBV20-1 with TRBJ2-1, with 7 bases aligning to TRBD2. The junction had 19 bases not matched to a gene; V was cut back by 0 bases and J by 8 bases. Germline loops: CDR1 DFQATT, CDR2 SNEGSKA (reference sequence). The CDR3 loop spans 18 amino acids. CDR3 nucleotides: TGCAGTGCTAGAGAGGGGAAACTAGGCGGGAGATTCGCCGATGAGCAGTTCTTC. It translates to CSAREGKLGGRFADEQFF.

This sequence joins TRBV20-1 and TRBJ1-5; a weak D match, TRBD1 (5 bases). Germline values: CDR1 DFQATT, CDR2 SNEGSKA (reference sequence). Trimming removed 4 bases from V and 5 bases from J, with 12 bases in between. The CDR3 loop spans 13 amino acids. The CDR3 nucleotides read TGCAGTGCTAATGTACAGGCTCATCAGCCCCAGCATTTT. Translation: CSANVQAHQPQHF.

This rearrangement joins TRBV12-3 or TRBV12-4 to TRBJ2-7, with D unclear. V gave up 6 bases and J gave up 6 bases, with 9 bases separating them. CDR3 length equals 11 residues. CDR3 region: CASRADGEQYF. The CDR3, as DNA: TGTGCCAGCAGAGCCGATGGCGAGCAGTACTTC.

In DNA, the CDR3 is TGTGCCAGCAGTTACTCGTCTTCAGATACGCAGTATTTT. It yields the protein CASSYSSSDTQYF. The gene calls are TRBV6-6 and TRBJ2-3; D is unclear. There are 13 residues in the CDR3. Germline V lookup: CDR1 MNHNY, CDR2 SVGAGI (reference sequence). The ends were cut back, 0 bases at V and 4 bases at J, with 5 bases in the middle.

This clonotype was found many times. The rearrangement links TRBV7-9 to TRBJ2-7; D is possibly TRBD1 or TRBD2 (5 bases each). Germline lookup yields CDR1 SEHNR and CDR2 FQNEAQ (reference sequence). Between the trimmed V and J ends, which lost 5 bases and 3 bases, there was a span of 11 bases. There are 13 residues in the CDR3. CDR3 DNA sequence: TGTGCCAGCAGCCCGGGACGGAGCTACGAGCAGTACTTC. Translating it yields CASSPGRSYEQYF. The full variable domain, with the rest looked up from reference TRBV7-9 and TRBJ2-7, is DTGVSQNPRHKITKRGQNVTFRCDPISEHNRLYWYRQTLGQGPEFLTYFQNEAQLEKSRLLSDRFSAERPKGSFSTLEIQRTEQGDSAMYLCASSPGRSYEQYFGPGTRLTVT.

The rearrangement uses TRBV10-2 and TRBJ2-2; 7 nucleotides match TRBD2. The length of the CDR3 is 17 residues. In germline, CDR1 is WSHSY, CDR2 SAAADI. Unmatched junction bases numbered 14, after V lost 6 bases and J lost 4 bases. The CDR3 DNA is TGCGCCAGCAGGGGCGTCTTTCGACTAGCAGCCACCGGGGAGCTGTTTTTT. Translating it yields CASRGVFRLAATGELFF.

With respect to this clonotype: Sequence at one end of the junction differs from germline and may be a read error. The chain uses TRBV12-3 or TRBV12-4 and TRBJ1-2; tentative D call: TRBD1 (5 bases). The CDR3 runs 14 residues. The CDR3 DNA follows: TGTGCCAGCAGCGGGGACGTGCAGGATTATGGCTACATCTTC. As protein: CASSGDVQDYGYIF.

The rearrangement uses TRBV20-1 and TRBJ2-2; 9 nucleotides agree with TRBD2. This CDR3 spans 15 amino acids. V was pared by 0 bases and J by 6 bases, with 5 bases of the junction left unmatched. Per the germline V gene, CDR1 is DFQATT and CDR2 is SNEGSKA (reference sequence). The CDR3 sequence: CSARDAAGGSGELFF. CDR3 DNA sequence: TGCAGTGCTAGAGATGCAGCGGGAGGATCCGGGGAGCTGTTTTTT.

The chain employs TRBV6-6 and TRBJ1-2; perhaps TRBD1 as D (6 bases). The CDR3 spans 16 residues. Trimming took off 4 bases at V and 3 bases at J, with 18 bases between the two ends. Looked up from germline, CDR1 is MNHNY and CDR2 is SVGAGI (reference sequence). CDR3 region: CASSSERGGNHYGYTF. In DNA form, the CDR3 reads TGTGCCAGCAGTTCGGAACGAGGGGGGAACCACTATGGCTACACCTTC.

The gene calls are TRBV4-3 and TRBJ1-4; D unresolved. The germline gives CDR1 LGHNA, CDR2 YSLEER. The CDR3 contains 14 residues. Trimming pared 1 base from V and 3 bases from J, leaving 6 bases between. The CDR3 coding sequence is TGCGCCAGCAGCCAAGGCTTCTCTAATGAAAAACTGTTTTTT. Amino acid sequence: CASSQGFSNEKLFF.

This chain joins TRBV14 and TRBJ2-5; perhaps TRBD1 as D (6 bases). The CDR3 totals 12 residues. Germline CDR1 reads SGHDN; CDR2 reads FVKESK. Trimming removed 0 bases at V and 11 bases at J, with 10 bases between. CDR3: CASSQEWGPQYF. CDR3 in DNA: TGTGCCAGCAGCCAAGAATGGGGGCCGCAGTACTTC.

The chain joins TRBV12-3 or TRBV12-4 to TRBJ2-1; 8 nucleotides line up with TRBD2. V shed 7 bases and J 8 bases; nucleotides not matched to a gene: 7. The CDR3 is 13 amino acids. The CDR3 sequence: CASKAGEGYEQFF. CDR3 DNA sequence: TGTGCCAGCAAAGCGGGAGAAGGGTATGAGCAGTTCTTC.

The chain joins TRBV27 to TRBJ2-3, with 7 bases matching TRBD1. This CDR3 spans 15 amino acids. The V segment lost 4 bases and the J segment 2 bases; nucleotides outside the gene matches: 6. Germline V gene sequence: CDR1 MNHEY, CDR2 SMNVEV (reference sequence). The CDR3 loop is CASSSRDRDTDTQYF. The CDR3 bases are TGTGCCAGCAGTTCCCGGGACAGAGACACAGATACGCAGTATTTT.